One sample yielded the 28 T cell receptor beta chains listed below, sequenced in a study of T cell responses to AZD1222 COVID-19 vaccine. Assay: immunoSEQ multiplex PCR; the TCRdb copy retains only in-frame clones and omits some. The table has some 87,000 clones, under 95% seen once. This material consisted of peripheral blood, taken on day 0 of MenACWY control vaccination. These receptors came from an adult in good health.

The chain carries TRBV7-2 and TRBJ2-2, with 11 bases fitting TRBD2. The CDR3 has 19 amino acids. Germline lookup yields CDR1 SGHTA and CDR2 FQGNSA. V lost 4 bases, J lost 1 base, and 11 bases stayed unmatched. The CDR3 reads CASSSSFLAGGWNTGELFF. CDR3 nucleotides: TGTGCCAGCAGCTCAAGCTTCCTAGCGGGGGGCTGGAACACCGGGGAGCTGTTTTTT.

The chain combines TRBV7-9 with TRBJ2-3, with TRBD1 as a possible D gene (6 bases). The CDR3 totals 14 residues. The V end lost 5 bases, the J end lost 1 base, and 10 bases lay between the germline ends. Looked up from germline, CDR1 is SEHNR and CDR2 is FQNEAQ (reference sequence). DNA of the CDR3: TGTGCCAGCAGCATGACAGGCGGCACAGATACGCAGTATTTT. Its protein product is CASSMTGGTDTQYF.

The chain has TRBV3-1 (or the pseudogene TRBV3-2) and TRBJ2-1; 11 positions match TRBD2. Germline V gene data show CDR1 as LGHDT and CDR2 as YNNKEL (reference sequence). This CDR3 contains 18 residues. The ends lost 4 bases at V and 7 bases at J; junction bases unmatched: 15. Here the CDR3 DNA reads TGTGCCAGCAGCCCCCGAGGGGGGCTAGCGGGAGGCCGGAATGAGCAGTTCTTC. This sequence encodes CASSPRGGLAGGRNEQFF.

The genes are TRBV3-1 (or the pseudogene TRBV3-2) and TRBJ2-7; 7 bases align to TRBD1. The V gene end was trimmed by 4 bases and the J gene end by 1 base; junction bases not matched to a gene: 4. Germline V gene lookup returns CDR1 LGHDT and CDR2 YNNKEL (reference sequence). The CDR3 is made up of 14 amino acids. The CDR3 is CASSRQGMSYEQYF. The CDR3 DNA sequence: TGTGCCAGCAGCCGACAGGGAATGTCCTACGAGCAGTACTTC.

This clone occurred once. The genes are TRBV27 and TRBJ1-6, with D possibly being TRBD1 (6 bases). The CDR3 has 17 residues. Looked up from germline, CDR1 is MNHEY and CDR2 is SMNVEV (reference sequence). Trimming took 0 bases from V and 6 from J, leaving 15 bases between them. The CDR3 region is CASSLSTGAGVNSPLHF. DNA of the CDR3: TGTGCCAGCAGTTTATCGACGGGGGCTGGGGTTAATTCACCCCTCCACTTT.

The chain is built from TRBV25-1 and TRBJ2-7, with 9 bases matching TRBD1. After removal of 3 bases from V and 3 bases from J, the junction contained 6 bases not matched to a gene. Germline values: CDR1 MGHDK, CDR2 SYGVNS. The CDR3 sequence is 15 residues long. The CDR3 region is CASSETGGALYEQYF. The CDR3 bases are TGTGCCAGCAGTGAGACAGGGGGAGCACTCTACGAGCAGTACTTC.

This chain joins TRBV28 and TRBJ2-7; 10 bases fit TRBD2. The CDR3 extends over 15 amino acids. Germline V gene sequence: CDR1 MDHEN, CDR2 SYDVKM. Unmatched junction bases numbered 11, after V lost 9 bases and J lost 3 bases. CDR3 coding DNA: TGTGCCAGTATCCCACCGCTAGCGGGAGTCTACGAGCAGTACTTC. Translated, it gives CASIPPLAGVYEQYF.

V and J are TRBV28 and TRBJ2-3, with D perhaps given as TRBD1 or TRBD2 (6 bases each). The CDR3 is 15 amino acids. CDR1 is MDHEN and CDR2 is SYDVKM in the germline V gene. Deletions cut 2 bases from V and 2 bases from J, with 11 bases between. This CDR3 reads CASSLGGQTTDTQYF. In DNA form, the CDR3 reads TGTGCCAGCAGTTTAGGGGGGCAGACCACAGATACGCAGTATTTT.

This sequence joins TRBV27 and TRBJ1-2; D is uncertain. The CDR3 runs to 13 residues. In germline, CDR1 is MNHEY, CDR2 SMNVEV (reference sequence). Trimming pared 3 bases from V and 4 bases from J, leaving 9 bases between. CDR3 nucleotide sequence: TGTGCCAGCAGTTTGGCTTGGGGCTATGGCTACACCTTC. Its protein product is CASSLAWGYGYTF.

This sequence joins TRBV7-2 and TRBJ2-1; D is tentatively TRBD1 or TRBD2 (6 bases each). The length of the CDR3 is 15 residues. The V gene lost 2 bases and the J gene lost 8 bases, with 16 bases spanning the gap. Germline assignment: CDR1 SGHTA and CDR2 FQGNSA. The CDR3 spells CASSLWSTRGDEQFF. The CDR3, as DNA: TGTGCCAGCAGCTTATGGTCGACTAGGGGGGATGAGCAGTTCTTC.

This chain connects TRBV6-5 to TRBJ1-6; D call uncertain. V was shortened by 8 bases and J by 8 bases, with 10 bases between the two germline ends. There are 12 residues in the CDR3. The germline V gene encodes CDR1 MNHEY and CDR2 SVGAGI. The CDR3 nucleotides read TGTGCCAGCTCAGGCGGAGATTCACCCCTCCACTTT. Protein: CASSGGDSPLHF.

Here the CDR3 DNA reads TGTGCCAGCAGTTCTTCCGTTGGGGGTACTACCTACGAGCAGTACTTC. Its protein is CASSSSVGGTTYEQYF. The rearrangement links TRBV6-2 or TRBV6-3 to TRBJ2-7; D possibly matches TRBD1 or TRBD2 (5 bases each). Germline loops: CDR1 MNHEY, CDR2 SVGEGT. V shed 4 bases and J shed 2 bases, with 18 bases lying between them. The CDR3 contains 16 residues.

V usage is TRBV11-1 and J usage is TRBJ1-1, with D uncertain. Germline V CDR1 and CDR2: SGHAT, FQDESV (reference sequence). This CDR3 is 11 amino acids long. Deletions cut 3 bases from V and 5 bases from J, with 4 bases between. DNA of the CDR3: TGTGCCAGCAGCTTGGGGACTGAAGCTTTCTTT. The encoded protein is CASSLGTEAFF.

The gene calls are TRBV10-3 and TRBJ2-2; D possibly corresponds to TRBD2 (6 bases). CDR3 length: 14 residues. The V end lost 8 bases, the J end lost 2 bases, and 12 bases lay between the germline ends. Germline CDR1 is ENHRY and CDR2 is SYGVKD. The CDR3 sequence is CAIRDSRNTGELFF. CDR3 DNA: TGTGCCATCCGGGACTCTCGTAACACCGGGGAGCTGTTTTTT.

This clone was recorded once. V gene TRBV7-2 combines with J gene TRBJ2-7; D unclear. This CDR3 is 13 amino acids long. V was clipped by 3 bases and J by 6 bases, with 12 bases between them. Germline lookup yields CDR1 SGHTA and CDR2 FQGNSA. The CDR3 protein is CASSFDSSSEQYF. The CDR3 DNA reads as TGTGCCAGCAGCTTCGACTCGTCAAGCGAGCAGTACTTC.

The V gene is TRBV12-3 or TRBV12-4, the J gene TRBJ1-5; D perhaps matches TRBD1 (5 bases). Trimming took 8 bases from V and 6 from J, leaving 14 bases between them. The CDR3 has 13 amino acids. The CDR3 DNA reads as TGTGCCAGCGGAAGGGGAACGGGTCAGCCCCAGCATTTT. This sequence encodes CASGRGTGQPQHF.

V and J are TRBV11-2 and TRBJ2-4; 7 bases align to TRBD2. The V gene end was trimmed by 5 bases and the J gene end by 8 bases; junction bases not matched to a gene: 15. The CDR3 extends over 16 amino acids. Germline assignment: CDR1 SGHAT and CDR2 FQNNGV. The CDR3 sequence: CASSLHQGGIGYIQYF. Here the CDR3 DNA reads TGTGCCAGCAGCCTTCACCAGGGAGGGATAGGATACATTCAGTACTTC.

The rearrangement uses TRBV29-1 and TRBJ2-1; 10 bases fit TRBD1. V lost 6 bases and J lost 5; bases outside the gene matches: 7. The CDR3 totals 14 residues. Looked up from germline, CDR1 is SQVTM and CDR2 is ANQGSEA. The DNA for the CDR3 is TGCAGCGTCGCCCGACAGGGGGCTGACAATGAGCAGTTCTTC. Residues: CSVARQGADNEQFF.

This chain joins TRBV19 and TRBJ2-1, with D unclear. CDR1 LNHDA and CDR2 SQIVND come from the germline V gene (reference sequence). The CDR3 runs 15 residues. Trimming cost V 4 bases and J 4 bases, with 14 bases left between them. This chain's CDR3 is CASSRLAEVYNEQFF. CDR3 in DNA: TGTGCCAGTAGTAGGTTAGCTGAGGTTTACAATGAGCAGTTCTTC.

This clone is a singleton in its sample. V gene TRBV14 combines with J gene TRBJ1-3; D gene ambiguous. In germline, CDR1 is SGHDN, CDR2 FVKESK. The CDR3 consists of 13 residues. Between the trimmed V and J ends, which lost 1 base and 4 bases, there was a span of 5 bases. This CDR3 is CASSQAEGNTIYF. The DNA of the CDR3 is TGTGCCAGCAGCCAAGCTGAGGGAAACACCATATATTTT.

The V and J genes are TRBV11-2 and TRBJ2-5; 8 bases map to TRBD2. CDR3 length: 16 residues. Per the germline V gene, CDR1 is SGHAT and CDR2 is FQNNGV. Unmatched junction bases numbered 17, after V lost 10 bases and J lost 4 bases. The CDR3 sequence: CANTPGLAGSRETQYF. The CDR3 DNA is TGTGCCAACACCCCGGGGTTAGCGGGGAGTCGAGAGACCCAGTACTTC.

The chain uses TRBV3-1 (or the pseudogene TRBV3-2) and TRBJ1-1, with D uncertain. V was trimmed by 3 bases and J by 6 bases, leaving 11 bases between them. Germline assignment: CDR1 LGHDT and CDR2 YNNKEL (reference sequence). This CDR3 has 13 amino acids. The CDR3 reads CASSHAGRAEAFF. CDR3 nucleotide sequence: TGTGCCAGCAGCCACGCGGGGAGGGCTGAAGCTTTCTTT.

The chain joins TRBV6-2 or TRBV6-3 to TRBJ2-1; D unresolved. V dropped 2 bases and J dropped 8 bases, with 4 bases sitting between them. The CDR3 contains 11 residues. The germline V gene has CDR1 MNHEY and CDR2 SVGEGT. Here the CDR3 reads CASSYNYEQFF. DNA of the CDR3: TGTGCCAGCAGTTACAATTATGAGCAGTTCTTC.

This chain links TRBV7-9 with TRBJ1-6; 7 nucleotides align to TRBD1. V shed 5 bases and J 5 bases; nucleotides not matched to a gene: 3. The CDR3 extends over 14 amino acids. In germline, CDR1 is SEHNR, CDR2 FQNEAQ (reference sequence). CDR3 loop: CASSLDRDNSPLHF. The CDR3 region has the DNA TGTGCCAGCAGCCTCGACAGGGATAATTCACCCCTCCACTTT.

This chain connects TRBV28 to TRBJ2-1; 15 bases map to TRBD2. This CDR3 comprises 16 residues. CDR1 and CDR2 (germline): MDHEN, SYDVKM. Unmatched junction bases numbered 1, after V lost 5 bases and J lost 2 bases. The CDR3 here is CASSRTSGGAYNEQFF. The CDR3 nucleotides read TGTGCCAGCAGTCGGACTAGCGGGGGGGCCTACAATGAGCAGTTCTTC.

Only a few counts were recorded for this clone. The chain combines TRBV9 with TRBJ2-3; TRBD1 might be the D (7 bases). Germline assignment: CDR1 SGDLS and CDR2 YYNGEE. Deletions cut 0 bases from V and 6 bases from J, with 11 bases between. The CDR3 spans 14 residues. As DNA, the CDR3 is TGTGCCAGCAGCGTAGCAGGGGGGCGGGATACGCAGTATTTT. It is translated as CASSVAGGRDTQYF.

This chain connects TRBV24-1 to TRBJ1-4; 7 bases match TRBD1. Trimming cost V 3 bases and J 3 bases; bases outside gene matches: 3. The CDR3 has 15 amino acids. Germline V CDR1 and CDR2: KGHDR, SFDVKD. The CDR3 DNA reads TGTGCCACCAGTGATCCAGGGGGAGCTAATGAAAAACTGTTTTTT. Its translation is CATSDPGGANEKLFF.

The rearrangement joins TRBV7-6 to TRBJ2-3; D might be TRBD1 or TRBD2, each matching 5 bases. CDR1 and CDR2 from the germline V gene are SGHVS and FNYEAQ. CDR3 size: 16 residues. V lost 5 bases, J lost 2 bases, and 17 bases lay in between. The CDR3 DNA reads as TGTGCCAGCAGCCCCCGGGACGGATTCCCCACAGATACGCAGTATTTT. It is translated as CASSPRDGFPTDTQYF.